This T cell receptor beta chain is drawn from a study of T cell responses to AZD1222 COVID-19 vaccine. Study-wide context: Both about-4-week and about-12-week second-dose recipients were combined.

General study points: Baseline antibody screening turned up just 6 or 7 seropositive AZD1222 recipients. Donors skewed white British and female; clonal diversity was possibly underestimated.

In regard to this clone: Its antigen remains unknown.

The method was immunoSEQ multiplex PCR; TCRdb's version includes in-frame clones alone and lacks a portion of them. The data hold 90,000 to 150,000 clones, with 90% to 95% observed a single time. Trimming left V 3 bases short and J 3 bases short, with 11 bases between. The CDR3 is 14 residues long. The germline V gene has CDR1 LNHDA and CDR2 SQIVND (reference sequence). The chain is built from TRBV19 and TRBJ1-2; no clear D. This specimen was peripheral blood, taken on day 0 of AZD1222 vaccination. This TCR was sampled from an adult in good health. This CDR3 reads CASSINRADYGYTF. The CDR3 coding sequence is TGTGCCAGTAGTATTAATAGGGCAGACTATGGCTACACCTTC. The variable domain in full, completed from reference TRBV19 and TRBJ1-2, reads DGGITQSPKYLFRKEGQNVTLSCEQNLNHDAMYWYRQDPGQGLRLIYYSQIVNDFQKGDIAEGYSVSREKKESFPLTVTSAQKNPTAFYLCASSINRADYGYTFGSGTRLTVV.